This T cell receptor (beta chain) was recorded in a study of T cells in Graves' hyperthyroidism and ophthalmopathy. This clonotype occurred a few times. TCR beta CDR3 regions were amplified from RNA. The HTBI set primed first-round TCR CDR3 RT-PCR. In TCRdb, the multiplex PCR reads were re-called with MiXCR into one record per CDR3 protein. The sample shows about half a million distinct CDR3 sequences, about 20% of them seen only once. The V gene's germline CDR1 is MNHNS and CDR2 SASEGT. V was clipped by 8 bases and J by 4 bases, with 19 bases between them. The CDR3 sequence is 15 residues long. The clonotype was recovered from a woman in her 70s with Graves' ophthalmopathy. What was sequenced was blood. V usage is TRBV6-1 and J usage is TRBJ2-3, with D perhaps assigned TRBD1 or TRBD2 (5 bases each). CDR3 protein: CASRLQGDPADTQYF. The CDR3 DNA reads as TGTGCCAGCCGCCTCCAGGGAGATCCGGCAGATACGCAGTATTTT.